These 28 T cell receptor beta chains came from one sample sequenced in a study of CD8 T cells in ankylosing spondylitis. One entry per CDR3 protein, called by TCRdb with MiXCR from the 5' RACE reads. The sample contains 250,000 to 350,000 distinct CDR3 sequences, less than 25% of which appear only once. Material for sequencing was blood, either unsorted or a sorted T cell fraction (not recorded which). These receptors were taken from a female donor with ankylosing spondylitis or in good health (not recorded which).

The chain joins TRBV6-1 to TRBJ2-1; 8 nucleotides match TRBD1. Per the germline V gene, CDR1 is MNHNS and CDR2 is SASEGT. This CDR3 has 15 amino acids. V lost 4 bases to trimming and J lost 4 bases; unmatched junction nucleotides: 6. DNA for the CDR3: TGTGCCAGCAGTGCCGACAGGGGAATTTACAATGAGCAGTTCTTC. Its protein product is CASSADRGIYNEQFF.

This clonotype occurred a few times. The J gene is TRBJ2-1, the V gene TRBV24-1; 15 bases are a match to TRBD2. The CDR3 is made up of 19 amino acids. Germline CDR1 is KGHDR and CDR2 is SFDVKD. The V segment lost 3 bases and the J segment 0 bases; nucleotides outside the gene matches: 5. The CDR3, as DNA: TGTGCCACCAGTGATGCGGGACTAGCGGGAGGAGGCTCCTACAATGAGCAGTTCTTC. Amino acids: CATSDAGLAGGGSYNEQFF.

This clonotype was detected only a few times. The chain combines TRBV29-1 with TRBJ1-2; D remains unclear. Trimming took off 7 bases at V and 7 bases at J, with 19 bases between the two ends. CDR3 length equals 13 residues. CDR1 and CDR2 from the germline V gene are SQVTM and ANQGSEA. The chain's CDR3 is CSAVGGVRSGYTF. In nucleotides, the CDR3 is TGCAGCGCTGTTGGCGGTGTGAGGAGTGGCTACACCTTC.

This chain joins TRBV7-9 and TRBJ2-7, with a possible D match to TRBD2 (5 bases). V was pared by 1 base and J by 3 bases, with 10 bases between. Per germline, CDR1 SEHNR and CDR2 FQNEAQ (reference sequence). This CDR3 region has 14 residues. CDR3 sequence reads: CASSLGGLRYEQYF. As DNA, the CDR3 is TGTGCCAGCAGCTTAGGCGGACTGCGCTACGAGCAGTACTTC.

The CDR3 DNA is TGTGCCAGTGGACTAGCGGGAGTGTTCTTC. Its protein is CASGLAGVFF. V usage is TRBV12-3 or TRBV12-4 and J usage is TRBJ2-1, with TRBD2 identical over 13 bases. The CDR3 extends over 10 amino acids. V shed 9 bases, J shed 15 bases, and the junction held 2 bases outside the gene matches.

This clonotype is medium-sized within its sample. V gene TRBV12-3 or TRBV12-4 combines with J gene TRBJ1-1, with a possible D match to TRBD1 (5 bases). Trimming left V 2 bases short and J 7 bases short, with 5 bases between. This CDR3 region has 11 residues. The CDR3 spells CASSLRGEAFF. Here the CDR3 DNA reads TGTGCCAGCAGTTTAAGGGGTGAAGCTTTCTTT.

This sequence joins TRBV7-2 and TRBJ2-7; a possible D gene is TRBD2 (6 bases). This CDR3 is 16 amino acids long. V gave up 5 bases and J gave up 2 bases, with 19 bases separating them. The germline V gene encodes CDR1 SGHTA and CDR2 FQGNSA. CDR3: CASSLNGAGPPYEQYF. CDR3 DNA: TGTGCCAGCAGCCTGAACGGAGCGGGTCCCCCCTACGAGCAGTACTTC.

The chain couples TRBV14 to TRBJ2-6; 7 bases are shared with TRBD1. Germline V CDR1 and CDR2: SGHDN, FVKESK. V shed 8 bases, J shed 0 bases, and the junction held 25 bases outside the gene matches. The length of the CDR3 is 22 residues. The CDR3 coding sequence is TGTGCCAGCTCACCGCTTTCTCGGGACAGCTCGTCGATGAGCTCTGGGGCCAACGTCCTGACTTTC. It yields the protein CASSPLSRDSSSMSSGANVLTF.

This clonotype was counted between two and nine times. The DNA of the CDR3 is TGCAGCGGGGGACTCGCCGGGGAGCTGTTTTTT. The encoded protein is CSGGLAGELFF. V is TRBV29-1 and J is TRBJ2-2; D possibly corresponds to TRBD2 (6 bases). Germline lookup yields CDR1 SQVTM and CDR2 ANQGSEA. The CDR3 contains 11 residues. V was shortened by 7 bases and J by 6 bases, with 9 bases between the two germline ends.

CDR3 in amino acids: CASSGRQGDSYNEQFF. In nucleotides, the CDR3 is TGTGCCAGCAGCGGACGACAGGGTGACTCCTACAATGAGCAGTTCTTC. V gene TRBV7-6 combines with J gene TRBJ2-1, with 7 positions matching TRBD1. V was clipped by 5 bases and J by 0 bases; unmatched bases: 7. The germline CDR1 and CDR2 sequences are SGHVS and FNYEAQ. CDR3 length: 16 amino acids.

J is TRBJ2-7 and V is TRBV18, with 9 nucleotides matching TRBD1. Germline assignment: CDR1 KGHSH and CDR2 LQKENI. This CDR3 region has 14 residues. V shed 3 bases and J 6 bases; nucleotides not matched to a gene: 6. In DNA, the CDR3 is TGTGCCAGCTCACCCCGGGGACAGGGAGCCGAGCAGTACTTC. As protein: CASSPRGQGAEQYF.

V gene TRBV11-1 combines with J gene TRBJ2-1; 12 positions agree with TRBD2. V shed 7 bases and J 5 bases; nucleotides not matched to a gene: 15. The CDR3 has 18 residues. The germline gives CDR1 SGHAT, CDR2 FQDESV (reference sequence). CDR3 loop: CASIRLAGALNINNEQFF. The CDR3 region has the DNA TGTGCCAGCATCCGACTAGCGGGAGCCCTTAACATCAACAATGAGCAGTTCTTC. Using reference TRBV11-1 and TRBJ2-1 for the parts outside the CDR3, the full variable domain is EAEVAQSPRYKITEKSQAVAFWCDPISGHATLYWYRQILGQGPELLVQFQDESVVDDSQLPKDRFSAERLKGVDSTLKIQPAELGDSAMYLCASIRLAGALNINNEQFFGPGTRLTVL.

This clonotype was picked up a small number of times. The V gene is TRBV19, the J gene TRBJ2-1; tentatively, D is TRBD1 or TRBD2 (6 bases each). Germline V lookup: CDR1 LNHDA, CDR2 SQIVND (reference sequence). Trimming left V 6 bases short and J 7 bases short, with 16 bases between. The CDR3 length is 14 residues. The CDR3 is CASSRERGENEQFF. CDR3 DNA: TGTGCCAGTAGCCGGGAGAGGGGGGAAAATGAGCAGTTCTTC. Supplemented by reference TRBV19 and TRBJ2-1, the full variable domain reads DGGITQSPKYLFRKEGQNVTLSCEQNLNHDAMYWYRQDPGQGLRLIYYSQIVNDFQKGDIAEGYSVSREKKESFPLTVTSAQKNPTAFYLCASSRERGENEQFFGPGTRLTVL.

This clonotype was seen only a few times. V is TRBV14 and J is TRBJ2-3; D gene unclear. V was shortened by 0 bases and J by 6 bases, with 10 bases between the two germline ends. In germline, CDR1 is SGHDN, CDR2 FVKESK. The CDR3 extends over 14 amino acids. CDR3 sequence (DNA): TGTGCCAGCAGCCAAGATAAGTACGGCGATACGCAGTATTTT. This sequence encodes CASSQDKYGDTQYF. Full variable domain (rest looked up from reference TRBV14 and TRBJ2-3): EAGVTQFPSHSVIEKGQTVTLRCDPISGHDNLYWYRRVMGKEIKFLLHFVKESKQDESGMPNNRFLAERTGGTYSTLKVQPAELEDSGVYFCASSQDKYGDTQYFGPGTRLTVL.

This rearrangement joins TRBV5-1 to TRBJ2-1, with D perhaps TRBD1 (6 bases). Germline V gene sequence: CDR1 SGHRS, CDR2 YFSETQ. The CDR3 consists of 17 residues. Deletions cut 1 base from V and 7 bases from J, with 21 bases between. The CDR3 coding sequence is TGCGCCAGCAGCTTGACCGGGACACAAATACGGTCAAATGAGCAGTTCTTC. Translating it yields CASSLTGTQIRSNEQFF. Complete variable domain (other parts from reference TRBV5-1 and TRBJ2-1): KAGVTQTPRYLIKTRGQQVTLSCSPISGHRSVSWYQQTPGQGLQFLFEYFSETQRNKGNFPGRFSGRQFSNSRSEMNVSTLELGDSALYLCASSLTGTQIRSNEQFFGPGTRLTVL.

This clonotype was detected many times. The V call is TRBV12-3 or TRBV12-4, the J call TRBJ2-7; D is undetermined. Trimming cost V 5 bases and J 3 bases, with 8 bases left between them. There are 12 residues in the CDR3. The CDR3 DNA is TGTGCCAGCAGTCCGTCGCACTACGAGCAGTACTTC. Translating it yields CASSPSHYEQYF.

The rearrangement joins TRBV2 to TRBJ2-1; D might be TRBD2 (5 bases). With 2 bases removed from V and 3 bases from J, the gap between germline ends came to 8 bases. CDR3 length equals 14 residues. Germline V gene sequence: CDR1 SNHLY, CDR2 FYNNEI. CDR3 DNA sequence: TGTGCCAGCAGTGAATATGAGGGCTACAATGAGCAGTTCTTC. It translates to CASSEYEGYNEQFF.

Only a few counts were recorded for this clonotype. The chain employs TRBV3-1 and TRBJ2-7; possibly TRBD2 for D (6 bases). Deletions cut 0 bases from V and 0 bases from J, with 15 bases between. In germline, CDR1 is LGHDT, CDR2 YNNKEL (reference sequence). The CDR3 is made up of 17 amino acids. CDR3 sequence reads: CASSQDAAGLLSYEQYF. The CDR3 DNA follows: TGTGCCAGCAGCCAAGACGCGGCGGGACTCCTCTCCTACGAGCAGTACTTC.

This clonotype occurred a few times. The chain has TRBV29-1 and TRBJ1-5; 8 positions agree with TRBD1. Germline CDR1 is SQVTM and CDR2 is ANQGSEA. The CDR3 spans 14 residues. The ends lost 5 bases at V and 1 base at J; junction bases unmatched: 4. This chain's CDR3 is CSVRTGLSNQPQHF. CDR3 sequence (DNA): TGCAGCGTTCGGACAGGGTTGAGCAATCAGCCCCAGCATTTT.

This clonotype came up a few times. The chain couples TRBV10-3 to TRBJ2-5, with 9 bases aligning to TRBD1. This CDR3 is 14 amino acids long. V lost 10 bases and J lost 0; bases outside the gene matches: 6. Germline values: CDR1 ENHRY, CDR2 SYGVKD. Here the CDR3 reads CATAGQGHQETQYF. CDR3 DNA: TGTGCCACCGCGGGACAGGGCCACCAAGAGACCCAGTACTTC.

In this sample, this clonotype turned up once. CDR3 loop: CASSPGRFDYYEQYF. CDR3 nucleotides: TGTGCCAGCTCACCGGGGAGGTTCGATTACTACGAGCAGTACTTC. The chain carries TRBV18 and TRBJ2-7; weak D call: TRBD2 (6 bases). The CDR3 sequence is 15 residues long. V gave up 3 bases and J gave up 3 bases, with 15 bases separating them. CDR1 is KGHSH and CDR2 is LQKENI in the germline V gene.

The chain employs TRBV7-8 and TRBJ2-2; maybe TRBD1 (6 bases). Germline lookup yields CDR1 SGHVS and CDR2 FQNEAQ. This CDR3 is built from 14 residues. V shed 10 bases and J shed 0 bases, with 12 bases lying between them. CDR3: CAIRRTANTGELFF. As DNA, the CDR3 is TGTGCCATACGAAGGACAGCGAACACCGGGGAGCTGTTTTTT.

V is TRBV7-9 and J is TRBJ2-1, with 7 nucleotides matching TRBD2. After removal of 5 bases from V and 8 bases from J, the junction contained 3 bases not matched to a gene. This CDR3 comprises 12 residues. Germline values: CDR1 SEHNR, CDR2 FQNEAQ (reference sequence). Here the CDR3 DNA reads TGTGCCAGCAGCATAGGACTAGATGAGCAGTTCTTC. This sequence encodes CASSIGLDEQFF.

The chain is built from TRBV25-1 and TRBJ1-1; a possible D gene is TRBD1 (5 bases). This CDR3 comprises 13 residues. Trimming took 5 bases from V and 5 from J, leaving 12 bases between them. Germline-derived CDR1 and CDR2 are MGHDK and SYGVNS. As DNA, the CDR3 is TGTGCCAGCAGTCGACAGTCTGGGACTGAAGCTTTCTTT. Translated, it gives CASSRQSGTEAFF.

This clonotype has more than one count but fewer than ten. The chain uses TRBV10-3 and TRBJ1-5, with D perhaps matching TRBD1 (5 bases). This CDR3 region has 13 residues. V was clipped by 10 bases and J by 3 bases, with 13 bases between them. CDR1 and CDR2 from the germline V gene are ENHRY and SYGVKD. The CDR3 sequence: CATRDSFNQPQHF. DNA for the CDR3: TGTGCCACCAGAGACAGTTTCAATCAGCCCCAGCATTTT.

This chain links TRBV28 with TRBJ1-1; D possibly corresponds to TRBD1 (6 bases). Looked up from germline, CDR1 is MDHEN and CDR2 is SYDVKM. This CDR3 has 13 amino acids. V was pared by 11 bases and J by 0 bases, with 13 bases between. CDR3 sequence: CALGATMNTEAFF. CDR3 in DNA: TGTGCCTTGGGGGCCACGATGAACACTGAAGCTTTCTTT.

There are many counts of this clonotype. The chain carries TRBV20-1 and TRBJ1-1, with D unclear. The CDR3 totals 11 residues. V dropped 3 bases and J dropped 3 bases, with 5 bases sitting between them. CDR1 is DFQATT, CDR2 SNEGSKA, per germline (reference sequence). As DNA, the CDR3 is TGCAGTGCTAGGGAGGACACTGAAGCTTTCTTT. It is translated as CSAREDTEAFF.

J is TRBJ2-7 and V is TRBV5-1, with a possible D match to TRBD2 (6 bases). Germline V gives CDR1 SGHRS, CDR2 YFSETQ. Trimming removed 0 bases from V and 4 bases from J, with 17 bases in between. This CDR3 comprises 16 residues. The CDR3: CASSLGPGAEGYEQYF. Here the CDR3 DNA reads TGCGCCAGCAGCTTGGGTCCGGGAGCAGAAGGATACGAGCAGTACTTC.